This TCR beta chain was observed in a study of blood T cell repertoires in COVID-19. As handled by the study authors: Nucleated cell counts were estimated from reference gene primer amplification. Using immunoSEQ multiplex PCR, the repertoire was profiled, and TCRdb retains in-frame clones only, with some absent. The DNA gave D and trimming, while V, J and clone size come from that table. In the table there are 350,000 to 450,000 clones, 80% to 90% of which are singletons. Enrolled through a virtual design, the participants were between roughly 18 and 100 years of age and came from fewer than 30 US areas. Before being deemed recovered, Cohort 3 donors had two negative PCRs, clearance, or symptom resolution. The CDR3 runs 13 residues. The V end was cut by 9 bases, the J end by 7 bases, with 13 bases between. Germline values: CDR1 SNHLY, CDR2 FYNNEI.

V gene TRBV2 combines with J gene TRBJ1-6, with D perhaps matching TRBD1 (6 bases). The receptor was derived from a man aged 25 to 40 who had recovered from COVID-19. Sequenced input: PBMCs or T cells enriched from blood (not recorded which). The CDR3 bases are TGTGCCAGGACGCAGGGGCTGAATTCACCCCTCCACTTT. It is translated as CARTQGLNSPLHF.